The 12 T cell receptor beta chains below all came from one sample that was sequenced in a study of OX40 agonist ivuxolimab in advanced cancers. Some clones are missing from TCRdb's copy, which holds only in-frame ones; the method was immunoSEQ multiplex PCR. The sample has roughly 46,000 clones, roughly 84% seen once. The specimen comprised CD4+ or CD8+ T cells sorted from blood, sampled in a trial of the OX40 agonist ivuxolimab. The receptors derive from an adult with an advanced solid tumor such as melanoma, head and neck, liver or kidney cancer.

CDR3 DNA: TGTGCCAGCAGCCCAGCTCAGGCGGGCTATGGCTACACCTTC. Translated, it gives CASSPAQAGYGYTF. The gene calls are TRBV6-5 and TRBJ1-2; no clear D gene. V was trimmed by 6 bases and J by 4 bases, leaving 15 bases between them. This CDR3 is 14 amino acids long. Germline assignment: CDR1 MNHEY and CDR2 SVGAGI.

This chain uses TRBV7-4 with TRBJ1-2; no definite D call. The CDR3 is made up of 17 amino acids. Deletions cut 0 bases from V and 0 bases from J, with 14 bases between. Germline lookup yields CDR1 SGHVT and CDR2 SQSDAQ. CDR3 residues: CASSLAVLWGANYGYTF. CDR3 nucleotide sequence: TGTGCCAGCAGCTTAGCGGTGCTTTGGGGAGCTAACTATGGCTACACCTTC.

The rearrangement uses TRBV10-3 and TRBJ2-3, with no clear D. Germline V gene data show CDR1 as ENHRY and CDR2 as SYGVKD. V lost 3 bases to trimming and J lost 4 bases, with 8 bases between them. The CDR3 extends over 13 amino acids. DNA for the CDR3: TGTGCCATCAGTGACCCCCTCGCAGATACGCAGTATTTT. The encoded protein is CAISDPLADTQYF.

The chain has TRBV7-2 and TRBJ2-1; the D gene is possibly TRBD2 (5 bases). V lost 6 bases to trimming and J lost 0 bases, with 12 bases between them. The length of the CDR3 is 15 residues. From germline, CDR1 is SGHTA and CDR2 FQGNSA. CDR3 loop: CASRRSGSSYNEQFF. CDR3 DNA: TGTGCCAGCAGACGGAGCGGTAGCTCCTACAATGAGCAGTTCTTC.

The gene calls are TRBV6-6 and TRBJ1-1; 7 bases agree with TRBD1. The J segment lost 4 bases and the V segment lost 0 bases, leaving 5 bases of the junction unmatched. CDR3 length equals 15 residues. The germline gives CDR1 MNHNY, CDR2 SVGAGI (reference sequence). In nucleotides, the CDR3 is TGTGCCAGCAGTTACTCGACAGGGCAGGGCACTGAAGCTTTCTTT. Translating it yields CASSYSTGQGTEAFF.

This sequence joins TRBV5-6 and TRBJ1-1; D may be TRBD1 (6 bases). This CDR3 is 13 amino acids long. Germline V lookup: CDR1 SGHDT, CDR2 YYEEEE. V was trimmed by 4 bases and J by 1 base, leaving 8 bases between them. The CDR3 DNA is TGTGCCAGCAGCCCCAGGGGGAACACTGAAGCTTTCTTT. Translating gives CASSPRGNTEAFF.

A note on this clone: Other DNA variants within this sample encode the same CDR3. The chain couples TRBV9 to TRBJ1-2, with 8 nucleotides matching TRBD1. This CDR3 region has 13 residues. After removal of 2 bases from V and 4 bases from J, the junction contained 1 base not matched to a gene. In germline, CDR1 is SGDLS, CDR2 YYNGEE. The CDR3 DNA follows: TGTGCCAGCAGCGTCGGACAGGGCTATGGCTACACCTTC. Translated: CASSVGQGYGYTF.

The CDR3 DNA reads TGTGCCAGCAGCCAAGACAGGGGCTTTACGCAGTATTTT. Protein sequence: CASSQDRGFTQYF. This chain uses TRBV14 with TRBJ2-3, with a weak D call TRBD1 (6 bases). The V gene lost 0 bases and the J gene lost 8 bases, with 9 bases spanning the gap. Germline lookup yields CDR1 SGHDN and CDR2 FVKESK. The CDR3 loop spans 13 amino acids.

The chain is built from TRBV5-4 and TRBJ1-4, with TRBD1 matching over 7 bases. V dropped 0 bases and J dropped 0; count of bases not matched to a gene: 5. Germline lookup yields CDR1 SGHNT and CDR2 YYREEE (reference sequence). The CDR3 length is 17 residues. The chain's CDR3 is CASSLDRGSATNEKLFF. The CDR3 DNA reads as TGTGCCAGCAGCTTGGACAGGGGAAGTGCAACTAATGAAAAACTGTTTTTT.

The chain recombines TRBV6-1 with TRBJ1-5, with TRBD1 identical over 11 bases. J was trimmed by 7 bases and V by 6 bases; bases with no gene match: 5. The germline V gene encodes CDR1 MNHNS and CDR2 SASEGT. CDR3 length: 14 residues. This CDR3 reads CASRGTGGKQPQHF. The CDR3 bases are TGTGCCAGCAGAGGGACAGGGGGTAAACAGCCCCAGCATTTT.

This clone has just a few counts. The V call is TRBV6-5, the J call TRBJ1-6; no firm D call. CDR1 and CDR2 (germline): MNHEY, SVGAGI. Trimming removed 6 bases at V and 0 bases at J, with 9 bases between. The CDR3 totals 15 residues. CDR3 sequence reads: CASSNEGSYNSPLHF. In DNA, the CDR3 is TGTGCCAGCAGCAACGAGGGCTCCTATAATTCACCCCTCCACTTT.

The chain uses TRBV12-5 and TRBJ2-5, with D possibly matching TRBD1 (5 bases). CDR1 is LGHNT, CDR2 FRNRAP, per germline. This CDR3 contains 16 residues. V was pared by 7 bases and J by 5 bases, with 23 bases between. The CDR3 spells CASVGPGLLGGETQYF. CDR3 sequence (DNA): TGTGCTAGTGTAGGCCCAGGGCTTCTGGGTGGGGAGACCCAGTACTTC.